This T cell receptor (beta chain) is drawn from a study of low-dose radiotherapy and immunotherapy resistance in tumors (dated by TCRdb to between 2022 and 2023). As for the study more broadly: Patients in Cohort 1 were given 0.5 Gy per fraction every 2 weeks, and the prescribed total PTV dose was 6.5 Gy. Starting on cycle 1 day 1, patients took 300 mg of aspirin by mouth once daily for four cycles. Every two weeks, patients got intravenous cyclophosphamide at 200 mg/m2, given one day ahead of each radiation and immunotherapy administration. Patients in Cohort 2 were given 1 Gy per fraction every two weeks, for a total of 13 Gy across 26 weeks. Patients were given nivolumab as a 240 mg flat dose every two weeks and ipilimumab at 1 mg/kg every six weeks, with both drugs delivered intravenously. Trial participants were not randomized into treatment groups. The translational analysis covered eight patients: three from the first dose cohort and the first five from the second dose cohort.

First-strand cDNA was synthesized with Superscript III and a set of TRAV- and TRBV-specific primers, covering both TCRalpha and TCRbeta chains. A roughly 18-cycle PCR with Phusion amplified the TCRs, pairing a constant-region primer with the adapter that was attached to the V primers. Amplification of the isolated mRNA was done with the MessageAmp II aRNA Amplification Kit, which involved a roughly 17-hour in vitro transcription at 37 degrees C. The Dynabeads mRNA DIRECT Purification Kit was used to isolate mRNA for TCR sequencing. A second roughly 25-cycle Phusion PCR added indexed Illumina adapters, and products were purified with AMPure XP beads. Concerning the study's data processing: Custom Perl scripts pooled TCR sequences encoding the same protein, removed out-of-frame sequences and computed each clonotype's abundance. Any TCR sequence supported by only a single read was excluded from analysis. Shannon entropy, Gini index, clonality, richness, and the frequency of TCRs shared between repertoires were included as repertoire metrics. Through fastp at Q25 and MiXCR, TCRdb rebuilt clones from the public reads, retaining in-frame beta chains. For every CDR3 protein sequence, its rows merge into one entry that carries the most common genes and DNA. TCRdb, rather than the study authors, made the V and J calls. The sample data list approximately 11,000 distinct CDR3 sequences, and about 62% of these were observed just once. The ten largest clones capture 10% to 15% of the sample.

Here V drops 6 bases and J drops 7 bases, and the junction holds 5 bases not matched to any gene. CDR3 length: 13 amino acids, cysteine to phenylalanine. Only CDR3 DNA is held: 39 bases, read in frame from base 1. CDR1 SNHLY and CDR2 FYNNEI were looked up in the germline V gene. A few counts support this clonotype. It lacks a known antigen. No base qualities exist here, and no much larger clone lies one base off it. The donors came from RACIN, which was a single-arm phase I dose-escalation trial that paired nivolumab and ipilimumab with aspirin, low-dose cyclophosphamide and low-dose radiotherapy. Eligible patients had advanced, TIL-negative solid tumors.

The receptor comes from a human donor with advanced metastatic prostate, ovarian, gallbladder or colorectal cancer (not recorded which). This table probably holds off-target reads from a library built for another chain. The rearrangement combines TRBV2 with TRBJ1-5; the junction holds 8 bases that match TRBD1. This receptor has the CDR3 CASRQDRAQPQHF. The base sequence is TGTGCCAGCAGACAGGACAGGGCGCAGCCCCAGCATTTT.